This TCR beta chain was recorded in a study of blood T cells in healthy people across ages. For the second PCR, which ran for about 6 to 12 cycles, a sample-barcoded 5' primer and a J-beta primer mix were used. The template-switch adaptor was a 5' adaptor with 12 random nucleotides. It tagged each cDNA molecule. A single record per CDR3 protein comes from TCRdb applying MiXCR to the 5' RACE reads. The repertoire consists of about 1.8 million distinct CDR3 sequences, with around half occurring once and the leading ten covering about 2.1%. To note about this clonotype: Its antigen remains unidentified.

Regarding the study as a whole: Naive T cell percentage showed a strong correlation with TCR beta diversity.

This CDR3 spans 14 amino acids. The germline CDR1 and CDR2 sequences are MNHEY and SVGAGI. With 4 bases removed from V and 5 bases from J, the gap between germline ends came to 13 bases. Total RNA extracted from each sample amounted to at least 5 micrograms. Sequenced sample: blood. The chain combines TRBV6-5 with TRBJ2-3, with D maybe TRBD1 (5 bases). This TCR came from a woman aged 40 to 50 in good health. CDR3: CASSWGVLGDTQYF. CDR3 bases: TGTGCCAGCAGTTGGGGCGTCTTGGGAGATACGCAGTATTTT.